This T cell receptor beta chain was identified in a study of OX40 agonist ivuxolimab in advanced cancers. Broader study findings: Certain nonresponders likewise exhibited a low normalized T-cell clonal expansion. The study observed clonal expansion of CD4+ and CD8+ blood T cells by week 6 at 0.1 to 3.0 mg/kg.

In the case of this clone: What it binds is not known.

The CDR3 is made up of 14 amino acids. From germline, CDR1 is MGHRA and CDR2 YSYEKL. The junction had 2 bases not matched to a gene; V was cut back by 4 bases and J by 5 bases. Produced via immunoSEQ multiplex PCR; TCRdb's table is partial and in-frame only. In the table there are 70,000 to 95,000 clones, about 86% of which are singletons. The sample consisted of CD4+ or CD8+ T cells sorted from blood, taken in a trial of the OX40 agonist ivuxolimab. This sequence joins TRBV4-1 and TRBJ2-3; TRBD2 matches 11 bases. This receptor was identified in an adult with an advanced solid tumor such as melanoma, head and neck, liver or kidney cancer. This chain's CDR3 is CASSRTSGRDTQYF. The CDR3 nucleotides are TGCGCCAGCAGCCGCACTAGCGGGAGAGATACGCAGTATTTT.